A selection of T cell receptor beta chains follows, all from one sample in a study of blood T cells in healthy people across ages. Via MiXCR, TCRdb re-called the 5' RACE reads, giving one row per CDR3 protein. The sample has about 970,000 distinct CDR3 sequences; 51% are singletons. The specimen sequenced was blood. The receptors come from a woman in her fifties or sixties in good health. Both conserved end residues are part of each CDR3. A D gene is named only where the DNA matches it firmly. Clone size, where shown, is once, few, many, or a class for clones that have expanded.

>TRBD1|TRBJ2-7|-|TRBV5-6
TGTGCCAGCAGCTTGGGGACAGGCATTGACTCCTACGAGCAGTACTTC
CASSLGTGIDSYEQYF
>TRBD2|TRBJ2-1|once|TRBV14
TGTGCCAGCGCGGCCGGGGGGATAGGTGAGCAGTTCTTC
CASAAGGIGEQFF
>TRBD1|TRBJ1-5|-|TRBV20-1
TGCAGTGCGGGGAGAGACAGGGGCGGTTGGCCCCAGCATTTT
CSAGRDRGGWPQHF
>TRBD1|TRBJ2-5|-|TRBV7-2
TGTGCCAGCAGCTTAACAGGGGCCGTCGAGGAGACCCAGTACTTC
CASSLTGAVEETQYF
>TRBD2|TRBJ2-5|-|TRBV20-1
TGCAGTGCCCGAGCGGGACTCGATTTGGGGACCCAGTACTTC
CSARAGLDLGTQYF
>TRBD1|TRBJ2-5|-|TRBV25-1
TGTGCCAGCAGTGAATATGGGCAGGGACAGGGTGGGGAGACCCAGTACTTC
CASSEYGQGQGGETQYF
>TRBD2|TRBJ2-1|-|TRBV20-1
TGCAGTGCTACCTTGGGACGAGCGGGAGTACATGAGCAGTTCTTC
CSATLGRAGVHEQFF
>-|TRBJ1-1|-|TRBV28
TGTGCCAGCAGTTTAGCTGGGGGGAGGTCGGCTTTCTTT
CASSLAGGRSAFF
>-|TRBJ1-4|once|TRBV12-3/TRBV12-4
TGTGCCAGCAGTTTTCACAGGGTGAATGAAAAACTGTTTTTT
CASSFHRVNEKLFF
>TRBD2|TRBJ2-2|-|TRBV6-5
TGTGCCAGCAGCCGAGAGAGCACTAGCGGGACGTGGGAGCTGTTTTTT
CASSRESTSGTWELFF
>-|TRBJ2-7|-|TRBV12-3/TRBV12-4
TGTGCCAGCGGGGGACACCCGATCTACGAGCAGTACTTC
CASGGHPIYEQYF
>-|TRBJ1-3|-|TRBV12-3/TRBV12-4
TGTGCCAGCAGTTTGCGAGACACCATATATTTT
CASSLRDTIYF
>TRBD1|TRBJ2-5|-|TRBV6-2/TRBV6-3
TGTGCCAGCAGTTTTTCTGACAGGGTCGAGGAGACCCAGTACTTC
CASSFSDRVEETQYF
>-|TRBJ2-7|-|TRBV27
TGTGCCAGCAGTGGAAGTCGGGCGGACGAGCAGTACTTC
CASSGSRADEQYF